Below, 10 T cell receptor beta chains from the same sample are listed, as sequenced in a study of blood T cell repertoires in COVID-19. TCRdb's table, derived via immunoSEQ multiplex PCR, lists solely in-frame clones and lacks some. The repertoire has around 300,000 clones, nearly 90% of them found once; the top ten carry less than 2%. Sample: PBMCs or T cells enriched from blood (not recorded which). The receptor source for this set is a woman aged 55-69 years who had recovered from COVID-19.

A remark on this clone: Germline and junction disagree at one end, which may indicate a read error. This chain joins TRBV10-2 and TRBJ1-1; 7 bases are shared with TRBD1. This CDR3 is built from 13 residues. Germline CDR1 WSHSY, CDR2 SAAADI. In DNA, the CDR3 is TGCGCCAGCTGTGACAGGGCGGTATCTGAAGCTTTCTTT. This encodes CASCDRAVSEAFF.

This clone was recorded once. J is TRBJ2-1 and V is TRBV19; 9 bases fit TRBD2. CDR3 size: 14 residues. Germline CDR1 LNHDA, CDR2 SQIVND (reference sequence). J gave up 6 bases and V 7 bases, and 7 bases lay outside the gene matches. CDR3 coding DNA: TGTGCCAGTAAAATTAGCGGGAGTCCCAATGAGCAGTTCTTC. This sequence encodes CASKISGSPNEQFF.

This clone came up once. The genes are TRBV5-6 and TRBJ2-5, with no clear D. In germline, CDR1 is SGHDT, CDR2 YYEEEE. This CDR3 contains 14 residues. V was cut by 0 bases and J by 1 base, with 7 bases left in between. The DNA of the CDR3 is TGTGCCAGCAGCTTGGATGGAGTCCAAGAGACCCAGTACTTC. This translates into CASSLDGVQETQYF.

The V and J genes are TRBV7-9 and TRBJ1-2, with 9 bases matching TRBD1. V trimming: 6 bases; J trimming: 5 bases; junction bases outside the gene matches: 7. This CDR3 has 14 amino acids. CDR1 and CDR2 (germline): SEHNR, FQNEAQ (reference sequence). The chain's CDR3 is CASRLQGAEYGYTF. The CDR3 DNA reads as TGTGCCAGCAGGCTACAGGGGGCTGAGTATGGCTACACCTTC.

This sequence joins TRBV7-8 and TRBJ1-2; no firm D call. V lost 5 bases, J lost 14 bases, and 24 bases lay in between. The germline CDR1 and CDR2 sequences are SGHVS and FQNEAQ. The CDR3 is 14 amino acids. CDR3 sequence: CASSPARREGRPTF. CDR3 sequence (DNA): TGTGCCAGCAGCCCCGCCAGGCGAGAAGGGAGACCAACCTTC.

The chain carries TRBV27 and TRBJ2-2, with 7 bases matching TRBD2. The CDR3 length is 14 residues. After removal of 7 bases from V and 4 bases from J, the junction contained 6 bases not matched to a gene. Germline CDR1 and CDR2: MNHEY and SMNVEV (reference sequence). The CDR3 region is CASMASSGTGELFF. The CDR3 DNA is TGTGCCAGCATGGCGTCTAGCGGCACCGGGGAGCTGTTTTTT.

V usage is TRBV11-3 and J usage is TRBJ2-5; 7 bases match TRBD2. J was trimmed by 5 bases and V by 4 bases; bases with no gene match: 10. The CDR3 extends over 15 amino acids. Germline-derived CDR1 and CDR2 are SGHNT and YENEEA. The CDR3 is CASSSGLGFRETQYF. The CDR3 coding sequence is TGTGCCAGCAGCTCAGGACTAGGCTTTAGGGAGACCCAGTACTTC.

V is TRBV12-3 or TRBV12-4 and J is TRBJ2-1; perhaps TRBD1 as D (6 bases). The CDR3 consists of 11 residues. Trimming pared 9 bases from V and 10 bases from J, leaving 13 bases between. The CDR3 DNA is TGTGCCAGTCCTAAGGGGGACGAGCAGTTCTTC. Its translation is CASPKGDEQFF.

The chain employs TRBV24-1 and TRBJ2-1, with 9 bases lining up with TRBD2. This CDR3 comprises 17 residues. Germline CDR1 and CDR2: KGHDR and SFDVKD. V lost 1 base to trimming and J lost 8 bases; unmatched junction nucleotides: 11. CDR3 sequence: CATSDFGPAGGGYEQFF. The CDR3 DNA follows: TGTGCCACCAGTGATTTCGGCCCAGCGGGAGGAGGCTATGAGCAGTTCTTC.

The chain joins TRBV10-3 to TRBJ2-7, with 14 bases lining up with TRBD2. V shed 8 bases, J shed 6 bases, and the junction held 12 bases outside the gene matches. Per the germline V gene, CDR1 is ENHRY and CDR2 is SYGVKD. This CDR3 spans 16 amino acids. CDR3: CAIGGGTSGSVAEQYF. CDR3 nucleotide sequence: TGTGCCATCGGTGGGGGGACTAGCGGGAGTGTAGCCGAGCAGTACTTC.